The 26 T cell receptor beta chains listed next were all sequenced from one sample in a study of blood T cell repertoires in COVID-19. The repertoire was sequenced with immunoSEQ multiplex PCR; TCRdb's copy has only in-frame clones and lacks some. The table includes approximately 330,000 clones, roughly 87% detected once. What was sequenced was peripheral blood. The receptors derive from a man between 25 and 39 years old with COVID-19, enrolled during active disease.

This sequence joins TRBV18 and TRBJ2-3; 9 bases agree with TRBD2. The ends lost 4 bases at V and 2 bases at J; junction bases unmatched: 4. Germline assignment: CDR1 KGHSH and CDR2 LQKENI. The CDR3 is 15 amino acids. The CDR3 reads CASSLTSGATDTQYF. DNA for the CDR3: TGTGCCAGCTCACTGACTAGCGGAGCCACAGATACGCAGTATTTT.

V gene TRBV5-1 combines with J gene TRBJ2-1; the D is unclear. V lost 4 bases, J lost 4 bases, and 15 bases lay in between. This CDR3 comprises 15 residues. Per the germline V gene, CDR1 is SGHRS and CDR2 is YFSETQ. The CDR3 loop reads CASSSVGLGYNEQFF. The CDR3 DNA sequence: TGCGCCAGCAGCAGCGTCGGGTTAGGTTACAATGAGCAGTTCTTC.

V gene TRBV19 combines with J gene TRBJ2-1; 12 bases agree with TRBD1. CDR1 is LNHDA, CDR2 SQIVND, per germline (reference sequence). The length of the CDR3 is 20 residues. With V trimmed by 3 bases and J by 0 bases, 12 bases remained unmatched. Written as DNA, the CDR3 is TGTGCCAGTAGTATCTATCACCGGGACAGGGGGCAAAGCTCCTACAATGAGCAGTTCTTC. It specifies CASSIYHRDRGQSSYNEQFF.

The CDR3 sequence is CASSPEDTPYNEQFF. The CDR3 nucleotides read TGTGCCAGTAGTCCCGAGGACACCCCCTACAATGAGCAGTTCTTC. The chain combines TRBV19 with TRBJ2-1, with D possibly matching TRBD1 (5 bases). CDR3 length: 15 residues. The germline V gene has CDR1 LNHDA and CDR2 SQIVND (reference sequence). V was clipped by 5 bases and J by 2 bases, with 13 bases between them. Together with reference TRBV19 and TRBJ2-1, the CDR3 gives the full variable domain: DGGITQSPKYLFRKEGQNVTLSCEQNLNHDAMYWYRQDPGQGLRLIYYSQIVNDFQKGDIAEGYSVSREKKESFPLTVTSAQKNPTAFYLCASSPEDTPYNEQFFGPGTRLTVL.

The rearrangement links TRBV19 to TRBJ2-1; 9 bases match TRBD2. This CDR3 is built from 15 residues. Germline values: CDR1 LNHDA, CDR2 SQIVND (reference sequence). Losses at the gene ends were 2 bases for V and 8 bases for J; bases not matched to a gene: 7. This CDR3 is CASSITAGGIYEQFF. As DNA, the CDR3 is TGTGCCAGTAGTATAACAGCGGGGGGAATCTATGAGCAGTTCTTC.

The chain has TRBV28 and TRBJ2-1; D remains ambiguous. CDR3 size: 15 residues. Germline loops: CDR1 MDHEN, CDR2 SYDVKM. Trimming removed 3 bases from V and 6 bases from J, with 15 bases in between. The CDR3 DNA reads as TGTGCCAGCAGTTTGGTCCCCCCTCAGGCCAATGAGCAGTTCTTC. Translating it yields CASSLVPPQANEQFF.

The chain recombines TRBV7-2 with TRBJ1-2, with 8 bases fitting TRBD1. The CDR3 contains 15 residues. Germline V gives CDR1 SGHTA, CDR2 FQGNSA. The V and J ends lost 3 bases and 1 base, in that order; junction bases with no gene match: 4. The CDR3 DNA reads as TGTGCCAGCAGCTTTCGACAGGGGCTTAACTATGGCTACACCTTC. Translating gives CASSFRQGLNYGYTF.

Concerning this clone: Other DNA variants within this sample encode the same CDR3. The chain is built from TRBV7-2 and TRBJ2-7, with 12 bases aligning to TRBD2. The CDR3 contains 17 residues. CDR1 and CDR2 from the germline V gene are SGHTA and FQGNSA. J was trimmed by 2 bases and V by 3 bases; bases with no gene match: 8. The chain's CDR3 is CASSLQGLAGDPYEQYF. CDR3 in DNA: TGTGCCAGCAGCTTGCAGGGACTAGCGGGCGACCCCTACGAGCAGTACTTC.

This chain links TRBV18 with TRBJ2-1; 15 bases align to TRBD2. CDR1 is KGHSH and CDR2 is LQKENI in the germline V gene. The J segment lost 1 base and the V segment lost 1 base, leaving 2 bases of the junction unmatched. The CDR3 totals 18 residues. The CDR3 sequence is CASSPRGLAGGSYNEQFF. Written as DNA, the CDR3 is TGTGCCAGCTCACCACGGGGACTAGCGGGAGGATCCTACAATGAGCAGTTCTTC.

V usage is TRBV6-6 and J usage is TRBJ1-2, with D uncertain. This CDR3 is built from 15 residues. Trimming removed 0 bases from V and 3 bases from J, with 11 bases in between. The germline V gene encodes CDR1 MNHNY and CDR2 SVGAGI (reference sequence). The CDR3 reads CASSYSTTSYYGYTF. The CDR3 bases are TGTGCCAGCAGTTACTCAACAACAAGTTACTATGGCTACACCTTC.

The rearrangement links TRBV7-3 to TRBJ2-3; TRBD2 matches 11 bases. The germline V gene encodes CDR1 SGHTA and CDR2 FQGTGA. V was pared by 4 bases and J by 7 bases, with 4 bases of the junction left unmatched. This CDR3 contains 14 residues. CDR3 nucleotide sequence: TGTGCCAGCAGCTCCGGGACTAGCGGCCATACGCAGTATTTT. It is translated as CASSSGTSGHTQYF.

This rearrangement joins TRBV27 to TRBJ2-2, with D tentatively TRBD1 (5 bases). Between the trimmed V and J ends, which lost 4 bases and 0 bases, there was a span of 6 bases. Germline CDR1 and CDR2: MNHEY and SMNVEV (reference sequence). There are 14 residues in the CDR3. CDR3 DNA: TGTGCCAGCAGTTGGGGCTCGAACACCGGGGAGCTGTTTTTT. This sequence encodes CASSWGSNTGELFF.

This chain connects TRBV18 to TRBJ2-3; 7 nucleotides line up with TRBD2. CDR1 is KGHSH and CDR2 is LQKENI in the germline V gene. The trim removed 5 bases at V and 4 bases at J, leaving 3 bases unmatched. This CDR3 is 13 amino acids long. The CDR3 here is CASSLAGADTQYF. CDR3 nucleotide sequence: TGTGCCAGCTCATTGGCGGGAGCAGATACGCAGTATTTT.

The V gene is TRBV5-1, the J gene TRBJ1-4; 10 positions match TRBD1. There are 17 residues in the CDR3. The V segment lost 0 bases and the J segment 5 bases; nucleotides outside the gene matches: 7. The germline CDR1 and CDR2 sequences are SGHRS and YFSETQ. The CDR3 DNA follows: TGCGCCAGCAGCTTGGGGCTGGTGGGACAGGGGAATGAAAAACTGTTTTTT. It codes for CASSLGLVGQGNEKLFF.

J is TRBJ2-1 and V is TRBV5-4, with 9 bases aligning to TRBD2. Germline trimming cut 4 bases from V and 1 base from J; bases unmatched to any gene: 3. Germline V lookup: CDR1 SGHNT, CDR2 YYREEE (reference sequence). The length of the CDR3 is 15 residues. CDR3 coding DNA: TGTGCCAGCAGCGTGGGACTAGCTTCCTACAATGAGCAGTTCTTC. Protein sequence: CASSVGLASYNEQFF.

V and J are TRBV5-4 and TRBJ2-1; 11 bases match TRBD2. Trimming cost V 0 bases and J 5 bases; bases outside gene matches: 7. The CDR3 spans 17 residues. Per the germline V gene, CDR1 is SGHNT and CDR2 is YYREEE (reference sequence). The CDR3 spells CASSLGSGRGLDNEQFF. CDR3 bases: TGTGCCAGCAGCTTGGGTAGCGGGAGGGGGCTAGACAATGAGCAGTTCTTC.

This clone was recorded once. The rearrangement links TRBV7-2 to TRBJ1-5; 9 bases fit TRBD1. Per the germline V gene, CDR1 is SGHTA and CDR2 is FQGNSA. CDR3 length: 15 residues. With 4 bases clipped from V and 9 bases from J, the junction kept 10 bases outside the gene matches. The CDR3: CASSSGTGFVGPQHF. The DNA for the CDR3 is TGTGCCAGCAGCTCGGGGACAGGGTTTGTGGGGCCCCAGCATTTT. The full variable domain, completed using reference TRBV7-2 and TRBJ1-5, is GAGVSQSPSNKVTEKGKDVELRCDPISGHTALYWYRQSLGQGLEFLIYFQGNSAPDKSGLPSDRFSAERTGGSVSTLTIQRTQQEDSAVYLCASSSGTGFVGPQHFGDGTRLSIL.

This clone turned up a few times. This rearrangement joins TRBV27 to TRBJ1-6; D uncertain. Trimming pared 0 bases from V and 9 bases from J, leaving 6 bases between. Looked up from germline, CDR1 is MNHEY and CDR2 is SMNVEV (reference sequence). The CDR3 has 13 residues. This chain's CDR3 is CASSLSGVSPLHF. DNA of the CDR3: TGTGCCAGCAGTTTATCCGGGGTTTCACCCCTCCACTTT.

This chain connects TRBV6-2 or TRBV6-3 to TRBJ2-7; D perhaps matches TRBD1 (5 bases). There are 17 residues in the CDR3. The V gene's germline CDR1 is MNHEY and CDR2 SVGEGT. V lost 4 bases and J lost 4, with 23 bases in between. For the CDR3, the DNA is TGTGCCAGCAGTTGGGGAAAAGACAGTCTCACTGGATACGAGCAGTACTTC. Amino acid sequence: CASSWGKDSLTGYEQYF.

The gene calls are TRBV28 and TRBJ1-6; perhaps TRBD1 as D (5 bases). V was pared by 3 bases and J by 8 bases, with 14 bases between. The CDR3 contains 15 residues. Germline values: CDR1 MDHEN, CDR2 SYDVKM. In nucleotides, the CDR3 is TGTGCCAGCAGTTTGGGTAACCCCAGGGATTCACCCCTCCACTTT. Translation gives CASSLGNPRDSPLHF. Looking up the rest from reference TRBV28 and TRBJ1-6 gives the full variable domain: DVKVTQSSRYLVKRTGEKVFLECVQDMDHENMFWYRQDPGLGLRLIYFSYDVKMKEKGDIPEGYSVSREKKERFSLILESASTNQTSMYLCASSLGNPRDSPLHFGNGTRLTVT.

This chain links TRBV27 with TRBJ2-1; 9 nucleotides match TRBD2. Unmatched junction bases numbered 7, after V lost 2 bases and J lost 5 bases. The CDR3 runs to 16 residues. From germline, CDR1 is MNHEY and CDR2 SMNVEV (reference sequence). DNA of the CDR3: TGTGCCAGCAGTTTACCCTCAGCGGGAGGCCACAATGAGCAGTTCTTC. This codes for CASSLPSAGGHNEQFF.

This chain uses TRBV9 with TRBJ2-5; the D gene is possibly TRBD1 (7 bases). This CDR3 has 15 amino acids. Germline CDR1 reads SGDLS; CDR2 reads YYNGEE. V dropped 1 base and J dropped 4 bases, with 14 bases sitting between them. The CDR3 reads CASSVSVQGGETQYF. CDR3 in DNA: TGTGCCAGCAGCGTATCGGTGCAGGGGGGAGAGACCCAGTACTTC.

The V call is TRBV3-1 (or the pseudogene TRBV3-2), the J call TRBJ1-2; D is possibly TRBD1 (6 bases). The CDR3 contains 17 residues. The V end was cut by 4 bases, the J end by 4 bases, with 22 bases between. Germline-derived CDR1 and CDR2 are LGHDT and YNNKEL (reference sequence). CDR3 protein: CASSPVWTETPLYGYTF. The CDR3 nucleotides are TGTGCCAGCAGCCCAGTTTGGACAGAAACGCCCCTCTATGGCTACACCTTC.

J is TRBJ2-1 and V is TRBV6-5, with 7 bases matching TRBD1. The CDR3 is made up of 14 amino acids. The V gene's germline CDR1 is MNHEY and CDR2 SVGAGI. The V and J ends lost 4 bases and 9 bases, in that order; junction bases with no gene match: 9. The CDR3 DNA follows: TGTGCCAGCAGTTCTCAGGGGGATTGGGGTGAGCAGTTCTTC. It codes for CASSSQGDWGEQFF.

V and J are TRBV5-1 and TRBJ1-2, with D unclear. Deletions cut 1 base from V and 0 bases from J, with 4 bases between. Germline V lookup: CDR1 SGHRS, CDR2 YFSETQ. The CDR3 runs 13 residues. The CDR3: CASSLTSNYGYTF. The CDR3 DNA sequence: TGCGCCAGCAGCTTGACATCTAACTATGGCTACACCTTC.

This clone was counted only a few times. The rearrangement uses TRBV5-6 and TRBJ1-6; D is perhaps TRBD1 (6 bases). CDR1 and CDR2 from the germline V gene are SGHDT and YYEEEE. The germline V and J ends were trimmed by 4 bases and 9 bases, with 14 bases remaining between them. The CDR3 length is 14 residues. CDR3 in amino acids: CASSLWTAGSPLHF. The CDR3 coding sequence is TGTGCCAGCAGCCTATGGACAGCCGGTTCACCCCTCCACTTT. Variable domain in full (rest from reference TRBV5-6 and TRBJ1-6): DAGVTQSPTHLIKTRGQQVTLRCSPKSGHDTVSWYQQALGQGPQFIFQYYEEEERQRGNFPDRFSGHQFPNYSSELNVNALLLGDSALYLCASSLWTAGSPLHFGNGTRLTVT.